These T cell receptor beta chains were read from a single sample in a study of OX40 agonist ivuxolimab in advanced cancers. Only in-frame clones appear in the TCRdb table, and some are missing; sequencing was by immunoSEQ multiplex PCR. The sample carries around 32,000 clones, roughly nine tenths recorded once. The source material was CD4+ or CD8+ T cells sorted from blood, sampled in a trial of the OX40 agonist ivuxolimab. The origin of the receptors is an adult with an advanced solid tumor such as melanoma, head and neck, liver or kidney cancer. Each CDR3 is given with its conserved first and last residue. The D gene is left open where the match is weak. Expanded clones get a size class; other rows say once, few or many, or leave the size out.

V,D,size,J,DNA,CDR3
TRBV7-6,TRBD1,NA,TRBJ2-7,TGTGCCAGCAGCTTAGGGATCGGGACAGGGGACGAGCAGTACTTC,CASSLGIGTGDEQYF
TRBV18,TRBD1,NA,TRBJ1-6,TGTGCCAGCTCATCCCTGCGGGACAGGGGAGCCGATTCACCCCTCCACTTT,CASSSLRDRGADSPLHF
TRBV6-1,NA,medium-sized,TRBJ2-7,TGTGCCAGCAGTGAAGGGGATAAATACGAGCAGTACTTC,CASSEGDKYEQYF
TRBV7-9,NA,NA,TRBJ2-7,TGTGCCAGCAGCGATTCGAGGGCTACCTACGAGCAGTACTTC,CASSDSRATYEQYF
TRBV7-9,TRBD1,NA,TRBJ1-1,TGTGCCAGCAGCCCAGGGGGGTCTGTGAGATTT,CASSPGGSVRF
TRBV6-5,NA,NA,TRBJ2-2,TGTGCCAGCAGTTACGGGCAGACGAACACCGGGGAGCTGTTTTTT,CASSYGQTNTGELFF
TRBV28,TRBD1,NA,TRBJ2-7,TGTGCCAGCAGTCCTGGACAGGGGGCTGTGCAGTACTTC,CASSPGQGAVQYF
TRBV5-1,NA,NA,TRBJ2-2,TGCGCCAGCAGCTCACAACACGCGGACACCGGGGAGCTGTTTTTT,CASSSQHADTGELFF
TRBV4-1,TRBD1,NA,TRBJ2-1,TGCGCCAGCAGCCGCACCGGGACAGGGGCTCGAAATGAGCAGTTCTTC,CASSRTGTGARNEQFF
TRBV19,TRBD1,NA,TRBJ1-6,TGTGCCAGTACCCCGACAGGGACTTACTCACCCCTCCACTTT,CASTPTGTYSPLHF
TRBV7-7,TRBD1,NA,TRBJ2-1,TGTGCCAGCAGCTTAGGGACAGGGTTTACCTACAATGAGCAGTTCTTC,CASSLGTGFTYNEQFF
TRBV29-1,NA,NA,TRBJ2-2,TGCAGCGTTTACTCTGGGACCGGGGAGCTGTTTTTT,CSVYSGTGELFF
TRBV19,NA,NA,TRBJ1-5,TGTGCCAGTAGAGGGGCCGATCAGCCCCAGCATTTT,CASRGADQPQHF
TRBV19,NA,once,TRBJ2-5,TGTGCCAGTTCCGGGCCCTCGAATTCGGCCCAAGAGACCCAGTACTTC,CASSGPSNSAQETQYF
TRBV10-1,TRBD1,NA,TRBJ2-7,TGCGCCAGCAGTGAACGGACAGGGATGCCTACCTACGAGCAGTACTTC,CASSERTGMPTYEQYF
TRBV27,NA,once,TRBJ1-4,TGTGCCACCTTATCCAATGAAAAACTGTTTTTT,CATLSNEKLFF
TRBV27,TRBD2,NA,TRBJ2-7,TGTGCCAGCAGTTTAGCGGGGGGCTTCGAGCAGTACTTC,CASSLAGGFEQYF
TRBV19,TRBD1,NA,TRBJ2-7,TGTGCCAGTACGGGGACAGTCGACTACGAGCAGTACTTC,CASTGTVDYEQYF
TRBV9,NA,NA,TRBJ1-2,TGTGCCAGCAGCGTATCGAGTATCTATGGCTACACCTTC,CASSVSSIYGYTF
TRBV4-1,TRBD2,NA,TRBJ2-2,TGCGCCAGCAGCCAAGGCACTAGCGTCGGCACCGGGGAGCTGTTTTTT,CASSQGTSVGTGELFF
TRBV20-1,NA,NA,TRBJ1-2,TGCAGTGTAGTAAGCACATATGGCTACACCTTC,CSVVSTYGYTF
TRBV10-3,TRBD1,NA,TRBJ2-3,TGTGCCATCAGTGATAATACAGGGGGCCTCACAGATACGCAGTATTTT,CAISDNTGGLTDTQYF
TRBV9,NA,NA,TRBJ2-1,TGTGCCAGCAGCGTACAGGGATCTAGCGTCTCCTACAATGAGCAGTTCTTC,CASSVQGSSVSYNEQFF
TRBV4-1,TRBD1,NA,TRBJ2-3,TGCGCCAGCAGCCAAGATTCGAAGCAGGTTTTCAGACAGGGAAGCACAGATACGCAGTATTTT,CASSQDSKQVFRQGSTDTQYF
TRBV23-1,NA,once,TRBJ2-7,TGCGCCAGCAGTCAATCCCATCGACCCTACTACGAGCAGTACTTC,CASSQSHRPYYEQYF
TRBV7-8,NA,NA,TRBJ1-4,TGTGCCAGCAGGGGAACTAATGAAAAACTGTTTTTT,CASRGTNEKLFF
TRBV28,TRBD2,large,TRBJ2-1,TGTGCCAGCAGACCCCCCGGGGGGAGGAGCTCCTACAATGAGCAGTTCTTC,CASRPPGGRSSYNEQFF
TRBV28,NA,NA,TRBJ1-1,TGTGCCAGCACCTCTTGGCCCGGGACGCCCTCGAACACTGAAGCTTTCTTT,CASTSWPGTPSNTEAFF
TRBV23-1,TRBD1,few,TRBJ1-1,TGCGCCAAGGACAGGGGCACTGAAGCTTTCTTT,CAKDRGTEAFF
TRBV30,TRBD2,once,TRBJ2-5,TGTGCCTGGACTAGCGGGGGGAGCGTTGAGACCCAGTACTTC,CAWTSGGSVETQYF
TRBV11-2,NA,once,TRBJ2-2,TGTGCCAGTACGACTTGGGCTAGCCCTAGGGAGCTGTTTTTT,CASTTWASPRELFF
TRBV11-2,NA,NA,TRBJ2-3,TGTGCCAGCAGCCCATCGGGGGAAAGGACAGATACGCAGTATTTT,CASSPSGERTDTQYF
TRBV7-2,NA,NA,TRBJ1-2,TGTGCCAGCAGCTTACCCCCCGGACAGATTTACCTTAACTATGGCTACACCTTC,CASSLPPGQIYLNYGYTF
TRBV28,NA,NA,TRBJ1-5,TGTGCCAGCAGTCAAGGGGCCTGGGGCAATCAGCCCCAGCATTTT,CASSQGAWGNQPQHF
TRBV5-4,TRBD1,NA,TRBJ1-1,TGTGCCAGCAGCTTGCTTTCGACAGGGCATTTGAACACTGAAGCTTTCTTT,CASSLLSTGHLNTEAFF
TRBV27,NA,few,TRBJ1-1,TGTGCCAGCAGAATAGGACAGAAAGCTTTCTTT,CASRIGQKAFF
TRBV4-2,NA,NA,TRBJ2-7,TGTGCCAGCAGCCAAGTAGCGGATTTCGGGCAGTACTTC,CASSQVADFGQYF
TRBV2,TRBD1,NA,TRBJ2-2,TGTGCCAGCAGGACAGACCGGAGGGGGACAGGGGGAGGCACCGGGGAGCTGTTTTTT,CASRTDRRGTGGGTGELFF
TRBV2,NA,NA,TRBJ2-1,TGTGCCAGCGTGTCTTGGGTTAGGGGCTACAATGAGCAGTTCTTC,CASVSWVRGYNEQFF
TRBV19,NA,NA,TRBJ2-1,TGTGCCAGTAGTATAGGGGGCAGTTTCAATGAGCAGTTCTTC,CASSIGGSFNEQFF
TRBV5-4,NA,NA,TRBJ1-2,TGTGCCAGCACTCCGTTGCGGGACCACTATGGCTACACCTTC,CASTPLRDHYGYTF
TRBV19,NA,NA,TRBJ1-1,TGTGCCAGTAGCCTGTCAGGGTACACTGAAGCTTTCTTT,CASSLSGYTEAFF
TRBV7-8,NA,few,TRBJ1-1,TGTGCCAGCAGCTTAGTACGTCTGAGTGAAGCTTTCTTT,CASSLVRLSEAFF
TRBV4-1,NA,NA,TRBJ2-5,TGCGCCAGCAGCCGAAAAGGGGGGGGGATCGAGACCCAGTACTTC,CASSRKGGGIETQYF
TRBV28,TRBD2,once,TRBJ2-5,TGTGCCAGCAGTCACCGGACTAGCCAAGAGACCCAGTACTTC,CASSHRTSQETQYF
TRBV28,NA,NA,TRBJ1-1,TGTGCCAGCAGTTTAGGGCAGCATGTAACTGAAGCTTTCTTT,CASSLGQHVTEAFF
TRBV28,TRBD2,NA,TRBJ2-3,TGTGCCAGCAGTGCCAGCGGGGGAGGAGATACGCAGTATTTT,CASSASGGGDTQYF
TRBV2,NA,NA,TRBJ2-1,TGTGCCAGCACTGGGGGGCTTCCCTACAATGAGCAGTTCTTC,CASTGGLPYNEQFF
TRBV19,TRBD1,once,TRBJ2-1,TGTGCCAGTAGTGCCACAGGGGGATTCAACAATGAGCAGTTCTTC,CASSATGGFNNEQFF
TRBV13,NA,NA,TRBJ2-7,TGTGCCAGCAGCGGGGCGCGGGAGCAGTACTTC,CASSGAREQYF
TRBV5-1,NA,NA,TRBJ2-7,TGCGCCAGCAGCTTGGATTTTGGAGGCTACGAGCAGTACTTC,CASSLDFGGYEQYF
TRBV12-5,NA,NA,TRBJ1-5,TGTGCTAGTGGTTTGGTCCCCAGGGTGGGCAATCAGCCCCAGCATTTT,CASGLVPRVGNQPQHF
TRBV27,TRBD1,once,TRBJ2-7,TGTGCCAGCAGTTTAGTCGGGACAGGGTACGAGCAGTACTTC,CASSLVGTGYEQYF
TRBV19,NA,once,TRBJ1-1,TGTGCCAGTAGTATAGGCCTGGGGAACACTGAAGCTTTCTTT,CASSIGLGNTEAFF
TRBV6-1,NA,NA,TRBJ2-7,TGTGCCAGCAGGTTAAACTACGAGCAGTACTTC,CASRLNYEQYF
TRBV6-6,NA,NA,TRBJ2-1,TGTGCCAGCAGTTACGGCCTAGCCGACGATGAGCAGTTCTTC,CASSYGLADDEQFF
TRBV5-4,NA,NA,TRBJ1-2,TGTGCCAGCAGCTGGGGGGACTATGGCTACACCTTC,CASSWGDYGYTF
TRBV7-9,TRBD2,NA,TRBJ2-1,TGTGCCAGCAGCGCCGGGACTAGCCTCAATGAGCAGTTCTTC,CASSAGTSLNEQFF
TRBV19,TRBD1,NA,TRBJ1-5,TGTGCCAGTAGGACCCGTCAGGGGGGAAATCAGCCCCAGCATTTT,CASRTRQGGNQPQHF
TRBV28,NA,NA,TRBJ2-3,TGTGCCAGCAGCTTCCGGACAGAAAGAGATACGCAGTATTTT,CASSFRTERDTQYF